This TCR beta chain came from a study of blood T cell repertoires in COVID-19. Germline values: CDR1 LGHDT, CDR2 YNNKEL (reference sequence). Trimming took off 4 bases at V and 8 bases at J, with 17 bases between the two ends. CDR3 length: 15 amino acids. The table came from immunoSEQ multiplex PCR; TCRdb's copy has only in-frame clones and leaves some out. Among about 310,000 clones listed, approximately 83% were seen once. The chain combines TRBV3-1 (or the pseudogene TRBV3-2) with TRBJ1-4; perhaps TRBD1 as D (5 bases). Sequenced input: PBMCs or T cells enriched from blood (not recorded which). This TCR was recovered from a man aged 30 to 39 who had recovered from COVID-19. CDR3 sequence: CASSLQGQGREKLFF. As DNA, the CDR3 is TGTGCCAGCAGCCTTCAAGGGCAGGGTCGGGAAAAACTGTTTTTT.